The entry below gives a single T cell receptor (beta chain) sequence along with its context. Which antigen it targets is not known. Qualities for individual bases were not recorded, and no much larger clone is one base off. The data derive from a study of regulatory and conventional T cells in breast cancer (dated by TCRdb to between 2014 and 2017). V is cut by 6 bases and J by 7 bases, and the space between the germline ends is 10 bases. The CDR3 has 12 amino acids, counting the end cysteine and phenylalanine. Just CDR3 DNA is preserved here, 36 bases in frame from base 1. Taken from the germline V gene, the CDR1 and CDR2 loops are SGHVS and FQNEAQ. Library generation was performed with PCR. TCRdb records 454 GS FLX Titanium as the sequencer. TCRdb trimmed public reads at Q25 via fastp, called clones via MiXCR and kept in-frame beta chains. When rows share a CDR3 protein, they turn into one entry using the most common DNA and genes. The sample table lists approximately 1,500 distinct CDR3 sequences, around 67% of them with a count of one. The top ten constitute 4% to 6% of the sample.

This receptor chain uses TRBV7-8 and TRBJ2-1, with an unclear D gene assignment. Sequencing was done on a sample of regulatory T cells from blood. The receptor was isolated from a female donor in good health. The CDR3 region: CASRSLQNEQFF. The DNA reads TGTGCCAGCAGGTCCCTCCAGAATGAGCAGTTCTTC.